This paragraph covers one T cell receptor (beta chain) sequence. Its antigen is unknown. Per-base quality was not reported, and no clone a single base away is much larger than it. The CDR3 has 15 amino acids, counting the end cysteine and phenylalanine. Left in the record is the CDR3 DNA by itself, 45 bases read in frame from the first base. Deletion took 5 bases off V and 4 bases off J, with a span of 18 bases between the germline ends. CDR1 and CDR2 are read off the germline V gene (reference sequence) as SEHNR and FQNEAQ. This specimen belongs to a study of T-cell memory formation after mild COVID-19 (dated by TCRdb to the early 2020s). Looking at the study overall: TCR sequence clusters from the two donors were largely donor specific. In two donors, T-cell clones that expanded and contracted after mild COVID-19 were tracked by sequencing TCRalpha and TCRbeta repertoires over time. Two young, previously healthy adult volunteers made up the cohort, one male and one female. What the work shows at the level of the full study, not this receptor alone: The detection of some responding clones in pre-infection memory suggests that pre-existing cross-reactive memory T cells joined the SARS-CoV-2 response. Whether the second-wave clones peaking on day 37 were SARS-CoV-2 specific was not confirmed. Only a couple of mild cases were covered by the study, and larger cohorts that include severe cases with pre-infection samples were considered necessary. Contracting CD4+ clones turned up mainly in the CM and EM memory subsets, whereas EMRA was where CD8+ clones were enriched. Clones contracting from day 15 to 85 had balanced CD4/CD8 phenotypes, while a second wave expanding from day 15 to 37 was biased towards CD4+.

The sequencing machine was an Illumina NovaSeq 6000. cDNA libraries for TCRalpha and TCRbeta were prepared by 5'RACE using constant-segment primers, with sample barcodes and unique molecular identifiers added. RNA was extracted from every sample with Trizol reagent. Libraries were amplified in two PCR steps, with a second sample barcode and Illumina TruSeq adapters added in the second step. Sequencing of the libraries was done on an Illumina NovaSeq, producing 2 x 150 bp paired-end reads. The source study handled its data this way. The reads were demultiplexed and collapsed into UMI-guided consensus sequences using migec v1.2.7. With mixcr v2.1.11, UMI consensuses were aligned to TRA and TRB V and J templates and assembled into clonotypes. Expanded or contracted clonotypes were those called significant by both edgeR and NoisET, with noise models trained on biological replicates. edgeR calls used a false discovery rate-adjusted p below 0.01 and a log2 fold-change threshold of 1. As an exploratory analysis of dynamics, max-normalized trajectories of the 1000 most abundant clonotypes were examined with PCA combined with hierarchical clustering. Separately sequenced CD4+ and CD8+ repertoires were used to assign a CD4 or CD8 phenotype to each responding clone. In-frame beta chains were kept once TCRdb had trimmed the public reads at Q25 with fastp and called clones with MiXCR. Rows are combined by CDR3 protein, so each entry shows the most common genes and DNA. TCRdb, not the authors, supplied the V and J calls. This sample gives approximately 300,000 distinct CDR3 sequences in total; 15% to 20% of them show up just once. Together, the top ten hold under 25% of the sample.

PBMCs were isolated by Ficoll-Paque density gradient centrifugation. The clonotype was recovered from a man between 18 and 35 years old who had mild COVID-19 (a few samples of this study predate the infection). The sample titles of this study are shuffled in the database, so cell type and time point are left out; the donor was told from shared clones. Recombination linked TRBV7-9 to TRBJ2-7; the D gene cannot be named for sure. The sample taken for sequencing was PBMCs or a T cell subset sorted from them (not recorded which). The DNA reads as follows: TGTGCCAGCAGCGGTCTGCAACAGAGAATTTACGAGCAGTACTTC. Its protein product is CASSGLQQRIYEQYF. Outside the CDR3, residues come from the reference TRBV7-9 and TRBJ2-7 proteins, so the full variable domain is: DTGVSQNPRHKITKRGQNVTFRCDPISEHNRLYWYRQTLGQGPEFLTYFQNEAQLEKSRLLSDRFSAERPKGSFSTLEIQRTEQGDSAMYLCASSGLQQRIYEQYFGPGTRLTVT.